This entry lists 22 T cell receptor beta chains sequenced from one sample in a study of PD-1 blockade in classical Hodgkin lymphoma. TCRdb's table, derived via immunoSEQ multiplex PCR, lists solely in-frame clones and lacks some. The table lists tens of thousands of clones, approximately 84% of them singletons. Relapse was seen in all patients after autologous stem cell transplantation, and brentuximab vedotin exposure was variable. The material sequenced was peripheral blood mononuclear cells (PBMCs), taken at baseline. These receptors were collected from a human donor with classical Hodgkin lymphoma.

This clone has a single count. This sequence joins TRBV9 and TRBJ2-1; the D gene is possibly TRBD2 (7 bases). The germline CDR1 and CDR2 sequences are SGDLS and YYNGEE. The CDR3 runs 20 residues. The V gene lost 3 bases and the J gene lost 0 bases, with 25 bases spanning the gap. The CDR3 DNA reads TGTGCCAGCAGCGCACCCCGGGGGGCCGGGGCCCCGAGCTCCTACAATGAGCAGTTCTTC. Translating gives CASSAPRGAGAPSSYNEQFF.

The chain combines TRBV30 with TRBJ2-7, with a tentative D call TRBD2 (5 bases). Germline assignment: CDR1 GTSNPN and CDR2 SVGIG (reference sequence). Trimming took 4 bases from V and 3 from J, leaving 25 bases between them. The length of the CDR3 is 17 residues. CDR3 DNA sequence: TGTGCCTGGACCCTCCTCTCTCCTAGACTAAGCGGCTACGAGCAGTACTTC. This encodes CAWTLLSPRLSGYEQYF.

The chain couples TRBV19 to TRBJ1-5, with D possibly being TRBD1 (5 bases). In germline, CDR1 is LNHDA, CDR2 SQIVND (reference sequence). CDR3 length: 19 amino acids. V gave up 7 bases and J gave up 0 bases, with 25 bases separating them. CDR3 in amino acids: CASIGGRGGRPYSNQPQHF. The CDR3 DNA follows: TGTGCCAGTATCGGGGGTCGTGGAGGGCGCCCATATAGCAATCAGCCCCAGCATTTT.

As regards this clone: Other DNA variants within this sample encode the same CDR3. V usage is TRBV19 and J usage is TRBJ2-1; D remains unclear. CDR1 is LNHDA and CDR2 is SQIVND in the germline V gene (reference sequence). CDR3 size: 11 residues. Trimming shortened V by 5 bases and J by 3 bases, and 2 bases separated the two germline ends. CDR3 DNA sequence: TGTGCCAGTAGTCTCTACAATGAGCAGTTCTTC. Residues: CASSLYNEQFF.

This clone was counted only a few times. The rearrangement uses TRBV14 and TRBJ2-5; 7 bases agree with TRBD1. This CDR3 comprises 15 residues. With V trimmed by 4 bases and J by 5 bases, 10 bases remained unmatched. CDR1 and CDR2 (germline): SGHDN, FVKESK. The CDR3 sequence: CASSLFFGQAETQYF. Here the CDR3 DNA reads TGTGCCAGCAGCCTGTTCTTCGGACAGGCGGAGACCCAGTACTTC. The full variable domain, its missing parts supplied by reference TRBV14 and TRBJ2-5, is EAGVTQFPSHSVIEKGQTVTLRCDPISGHDNLYWYRRVMGKEIKFLLHFVKESKQDESGMPNNRFLAERTGGTYSTLKVQPAELEDSGVYFCASSLFFGQAETQYFGPGTRLLVL.

The V and J genes are TRBV7-2 and TRBJ2-5; TRBD2 is a possible D gene (6 bases). The CDR3 runs to 13 residues. Trimming took 8 bases from V and 4 from J, leaving 14 bases between them. The germline V gene encodes CDR1 SGHTA and CDR2 FQGNSA. CDR3 sequence: CASGTGASETQYF. The CDR3 region has the DNA TGTGCCAGCGGGACGGGAGCCTCAGAGACCCAGTACTTC.

The gene calls are TRBV29-1 and TRBJ2-1; no clear D. The CDR3 extends over 10 amino acids. The V gene's germline CDR1 is SQVTM and CDR2 ANQGSEA. The V end lost 5 bases, the J end lost 8 bases, and 7 bases lay between the germline ends. The CDR3: CSVQWHEQFF. CDR3 in DNA: TGCAGCGTTCAGTGGCATGAGCAGTTCTTC.

The chain links TRBV6-5 to TRBJ2-1; tentatively, D is TRBD1 (6 bases). Between the trimmed V and J ends, which lost 0 bases and 8 bases, there was a span of 8 bases. The CDR3 is 13 amino acids. In germline, CDR1 is MNHEY, CDR2 SVGAGI. CDR3 sequence (DNA): TGTGCCAGCAGTTACTCACAGGGCTATGAGCAGTTCTTC. It encodes CASSYSQGYEQFF.

The chain carries TRBV18 and TRBJ2-7; no firm D call. The V gene lost 1 base and the J gene lost 6 bases, with 7 bases spanning the gap. CDR3 length equals 12 residues. Germline CDR1 is KGHSH and CDR2 is LQKENI. The CDR3, as DNA: TGTGCCAGCTCACCACAAGGAGCCGAGCAGTACGTC. Protein: CASSPQGAEQYV.

The chain combines TRBV18 with TRBJ1-2; TRBD1 matches at 8 bases. The CDR3 is made up of 17 amino acids. The V segment lost 6 bases and the J segment 3 bases; nucleotides outside the gene matches: 15. The germline V gene encodes CDR1 KGHSH and CDR2 LQKENI. CDR3 residues: CASSLTGIRGPDYGYTF. The CDR3 bases are TGTGCCAGCTCCCTTACGGGAATCAGGGGGCCGGACTATGGCTACACCTTC.

The V and J genes are TRBV19 and TRBJ2-7; D assignment may be TRBD1 or TRBD2 (5 bases each). The germline gives CDR1 LNHDA, CDR2 SQIVND (reference sequence). The CDR3 runs to 16 residues. Trimming shortened V by 6 bases and J by 2 bases, and 20 bases separated the two germline ends. The CDR3 region has the DNA TGTGCCAGTAGCACTCACACCGGGACGGCTACCTACGAGCAGTACTTC. Translating gives CASSTHTGTATYEQYF.

Here the CDR3 reads CASSLPLGGGKSDTQYF. The CDR3 DNA sequence: TGTGCCAGCAGCTTACCTCTCGGAGGGGGAAAGTCAGATACGCAGTATTTT. The J gene is TRBJ2-3, the V gene TRBV11-1; D is perhaps TRBD1 or TRBD2 (6 bases each). Trimming removed 2 bases at V and 4 bases at J, with 19 bases between. Germline loops: CDR1 SGHAT, CDR2 FQDESV (reference sequence). The CDR3 length is 17 residues.

The CDR3 loop is CASKGGQTEKPQHF. The DNA of the CDR3 is TGTGCCAGCAAAGGAGGACAGACCGAGAAGCCCCAGCATTTT. V is TRBV6-1 and J is TRBJ1-5, with a possible D match to TRBD1 (6 bases). The germline CDR1 and CDR2 sequences are MNHNS and SASEGT. The ends were cut back, 7 bases at V and 8 bases at J, with 18 bases in the middle. The CDR3 has 14 amino acids.

CDR3 coding DNA: TGTGCCATCAGTGCGGGAGTGTACGAGCAGTACTTC. This gives the protein CAISAGVYEQYF. The chain carries TRBV10-3 and TRBJ2-7; weak D call: TRBD2 (6 bases). From germline, CDR1 is ENHRY and CDR2 SYGVKD. This CDR3 contains 12 residues. The V end lost 4 bases, the J end lost 4 bases, and 8 bases lay between the germline ends.

The rearrangement uses TRBV28 and TRBJ1-3, with D possibly being TRBD1 (6 bases). The CDR3 loop spans 12 amino acids. Trimming left V 7 bases short and J 8 bases short, with 12 bases between. CDR1 and CDR2 (germline): MDHEN, SYDVKM. The CDR3 here is CASIGNRDTIYF. DNA of the CDR3: TGTGCCAGCATCGGCAACAGGGACACCATATATTTT.

The V and J genes are TRBV29-1 and TRBJ2-7; TRBD2 matches at 10 bases. The germline V gene encodes CDR1 SQVTM and CDR2 ANQGSEA. CDR3 length: 15 amino acids. V lost 1 base to trimming and J lost 5 bases; unmatched junction nucleotides: 8. In DNA, the CDR3 is TGCAGCGTTGAAGGGGAAGCGGGAGGGCGCGACGAGCAGTACTTC. Amino acid sequence: CSVEGEAGGRDEQYF.

V usage is TRBV19 and J usage is TRBJ2-7; 8 bases are shared with TRBD1. Germline CDR1 reads LNHDA; CDR2 reads SQIVND (reference sequence). This CDR3 spans 13 amino acids. The V segment lost 4 bases and the J segment 4 bases; nucleotides outside the gene matches: 3. CDR3 coding DNA: TGTGCCAGTAGTACAGGGGGCGCTTACGAGCAGTACTTC. Translation: CASSTGGAYEQYF.

This chain links TRBV19 with TRBJ2-3, with 10 bases aligning to TRBD1. Germline assignment: CDR1 LNHDA and CDR2 SQIVND (reference sequence). Unmatched junction bases numbered 6, after V lost 5 bases and J lost 4 bases. The CDR3 is 15 residues long. Here the CDR3 reads CASSLTGGWADTQYF. CDR3 sequence (DNA): TGTGCCAGTAGTTTGACAGGGGGCTGGGCAGATACGCAGTATTTT. Full variable domain (missing parts from reference TRBV19 and TRBJ2-3): DGGITQSPKYLFRKEGQNVTLSCEQNLNHDAMYWYRQDPGQGLRLIYYSQIVNDFQKGDIAEGYSVSREKKESFPLTVTSAQKNPTAFYLCASSLTGGWADTQYFGPGTRLTVL.

This clone was observed once. The J gene is TRBJ2-7, the V gene TRBV2; 9 nucleotides align to TRBD2. With V trimmed by 2 bases and J by 3 bases, 5 bases remained unmatched. In germline, CDR1 is SNHLY, CDR2 FYNNEI. The CDR3 covers 15 residues. The CDR3 DNA reads TGTGCCAGCAGTGAAAAGCTAGCGGGGATCTACGAGCAGTACTTC. Residues: CASSEKLAGIYEQYF.

The V call is TRBV5-5, the J call TRBJ1-1, with D perhaps TRBD1 (5 bases). CDR1 is SGHKS, CDR2 YYEKEE, per germline (reference sequence). V was cut by 3 bases and J by 0 bases, with 9 bases left in between. CDR3 length: 14 amino acids. In DNA, the CDR3 is TGTGCCAGCAGCTACGGGGCGATGAACACTGAAGCTTTCTTT. Protein: CASSYGAMNTEAFF.

This sequence joins TRBV19 and TRBJ1-2; possibly TRBD1 for D (5 bases). Trimming removed 0 bases at V and 6 bases at J, with 14 bases between. The germline V gene has CDR1 LNHDA and CDR2 SQIVND (reference sequence). This CDR3 has 15 residues. DNA of the CDR3: TGTGCCAGTAGTATAGACCTCGGGACGGATAATGGCTACACCTTC. This codes for CASSIDLGTDNGYTF.

This chain uses TRBV19 with TRBJ2-3; D is unresolved. Germline CDR1 is LNHDA and CDR2 is SQIVND (reference sequence). V lost 3 bases and J 0 bases, leaving 7 bases between the germline ends. This CDR3 is 14 amino acids long. CDR3 sequence reads: CASSIWLSTDTQYF. The CDR3 DNA is TGTGCCAGTAGTATCTGGCTCAGCACAGATACGCAGTATTTT.